The T cell receptor (beta chain) under discussion was sequenced for a study of cytotoxic CD8 clonotypes in ibrutinib-treated CLL. Notes on the study in general: Clonality rose at ibrutinib response and fell back toward baseline at progression.

Germline CDR1 reads ENHRY; CDR2 reads SYGVKD. Between the trimmed V and J ends, which lost 4 bases and 4 bases, there was a span of 11 bases. The CDR3 loop spans 13 amino acids. This clone was seen more than once but under ten times. Its antigen is unidentified. Method: immunoSEQ multiplex PCR; TCRdb's copy keeps in-frame clones and lacks some. The table shows 250,000 to 350,000 clones, with 70% to 80% occurring only once. The receptor comes from a human donor with chronic lymphocytic leukemia. The chain combines TRBV10-3 with TRBJ2-7; D might be TRBD1 or TRBD2, each matching 5 bases. The sequences come from PBMCs, collected at disease progression, from a patient treated with ibrutinib. In DNA form, the CDR3 reads TGTGCCATCAGTGGAGGGGCGAAGTACGAGCAGTACTTC. As protein: CAISGGAKYEQYF.